These 13 T cell receptor beta chains share one sample of origin, sequenced in a study of blood T cell repertoires in COVID-19. TCRdb keeps only in-frame clones here, not all; method: immunoSEQ multiplex PCR. The sample contains over 150,000 clones, roughly 87% of which appear only once. Sequenced input: PBMCs or T cells enriched from blood (not recorded which). All receptors come from a woman aged 25-40 years who had recovered from COVID-19.

Worth noting for this clone: The same CDR3 arises from other DNA sequences in this sample as well. The gene calls are TRBV11-2 and TRBJ1-5; D perhaps matches TRBD1 (5 bases). CDR3 length: 15 amino acids. V was shortened by 1 base and J by 2 bases, with 9 bases between the two germline ends. Germline CDR1 reads SGHAT; CDR2 reads FQNNGV. CDR3 residues: CASSLGGGRNQPQHF. CDR3 bases: TGTGCCAGCAGCTTAGGGGGGGGTCGCAATCAGCCCCAGCATTTT.

The gene calls are TRBV3-1 (or the pseudogene TRBV3-2) and TRBJ1-3, with D possibly matching TRBD1 (5 bases). This CDR3 region has 17 residues. From germline, CDR1 is LGHDT and CDR2 YNNKEL (reference sequence). Trimming left V 1 base short and J 0 bases short, with 13 bases between. CDR3 nucleotides: TGTGCCAGCAGCCAAGGCCCCGGGGGGTACTCTGGAAACACCATATATTTT. The encoded protein is CASSQGPGGYSGNTIYF.

V usage is TRBV4-1 and J usage is TRBJ2-3; D is ambiguous. This CDR3 has 16 amino acids. Trimming took off 0 bases at V and 4 bases at J, with 14 bases between the two ends. Germline V CDR1 and CDR2: MGHRA, YSYEKL. For the CDR3, the DNA is TGCGCCAGCAGCCAAGATACGCAGGCGTCGGCAGATACGCAGTATTTT. It is translated as CASSQDTQASADTQYF.

The chain carries TRBV14 and TRBJ1-6; D remains ambiguous. The germline V gene encodes CDR1 SGHDN and CDR2 FVKESK. V gave up 0 bases and J gave up 4 bases, with 16 bases separating them. The CDR3 has 18 residues. CDR3 sequence reads: CASSQDMGGRGYNSPLHF. For the CDR3, the DNA is TGTGCCAGCAGCCAAGATATGGGAGGACGTGGGTATAATTCACCCCTCCACTTT.

The chain couples TRBV6-5 to TRBJ2-7; the match to TRBD2 covers 10 bases. There are 16 residues in the CDR3. Germline V CDR1 and CDR2: MNHEY, SVGAGI. V was pared by 2 bases and J by 6 bases, with 10 bases of the junction left unmatched. CDR3 bases: TGTGCCAGCAGTTACGCTAGCGGGAGCCCCAGGACCGAGCAGTACTTC. Translated: CASSYASGSPRTEQYF.

The chain is built from TRBV5-8 and TRBJ1-5, with 12 nucleotides matching TRBD1. CDR3 size: 17 residues. Germline V gene lookup returns CDR1 SGHTS and CDR2 YDEGEE. Trimming cost V 4 bases and J 1 base; bases outside gene matches: 6. CDR3 in DNA: TGTGCCAGCAGCCGGGACAGGGGGCTGGGGAGCAATCAGCCCCAGCATTTT. It encodes CASSRDRGLGSNQPQHF.

The chain is built from TRBV5-8 and TRBJ2-7, with D maybe TRBD2 (6 bases). This CDR3 is 14 amino acids long. CDR1 and CDR2 (germline): SGHTS, YDEGEE. V dropped 4 bases and J dropped 1 base, with 12 bases sitting between them. The CDR3 spells CASSPRAGSYEQYF. The DNA of the CDR3 is TGTGCCAGCAGCCCTCGGGCGGGATCCTACGAGCAGTACTTC. The whole variable domain, filled in from reference TRBV5-8 and TRBJ2-7, reads EAGVTQSPTHLIKTRGQQATLRCSPISGHTSVYWYQQALGLGLQFLLWYDEGEERNRGNFPPRFSGRQFPNYSSELNVNALELEDSALYLCASSPRAGSYEQYFGPGTRLTVT.

This clone was counted only a few times. The V gene is TRBV7-8, the J gene TRBJ1-4; no clear D. The germline gives CDR1 SGHVS, CDR2 FQNEAQ. The CDR3 has 14 residues. The V end lost 2 bases, the J end lost 10 bases, and 14 bases lay between the germline ends. The CDR3 region is CASSLRHDAGKLFF. The CDR3 bases are TGTGCCAGCAGCTTAAGACATGACGCCGGAAAACTGTTTTTT.

This clone came up a few times. The V and J genes are TRBV4-2 and TRBJ2-7, with D tentatively TRBD1 (5 bases). Trimming shortened V by 0 bases and J by 3 bases, and 21 bases separated the two germline ends. The germline CDR1 and CDR2 sequences are LGHNA and YNFKEQ. The CDR3 spans 18 residues. The CDR3, as DNA: TGTGCCAGCAGCCAAGATTGGGCGACAGAAGACCTCCTCTACGAGCAGTACTTC. It translates to CASSQDWATEDLLYEQYF.

This chain connects TRBV7-2 to TRBJ1-2, with TRBD1 matching 7 bases. V gave up 9 bases and J gave up 7 bases; unmatched junction bases: 8. The CDR3 totals 12 residues. Germline V gene lookup returns CDR1 SGHTA and CDR2 FQGNSA. The DNA for the CDR3 is TGTGCCAGTATCGAGGGGGCTGCTGGCTACACCTTC. As protein: CASIEGAAGYTF.

The chain has TRBV3-1 (or the pseudogene TRBV3-2) and TRBJ2-7; maybe TRBD1 (6 bases). V lost 8 bases and J 4 bases, leaving 18 bases between the germline ends. Germline V gene lookup returns CDR1 LGHDT and CDR2 YNNKEL (reference sequence). The CDR3 runs 14 residues. The DNA of the CDR3 is TGTGCCAGCGCGCGAGGGGGTACGATGTACGAGCAGTACTTC. Amino acid sequence: CASARGGTMYEQYF.

To note about this clone: Different DNA sequences within this sample yield the same CDR3. The V call is TRBV27, the J call TRBJ1-5, with TRBD1 matching 7 bases. Germline loops: CDR1 MNHEY, CDR2 SMNVEV (reference sequence). V gave up 6 bases and J gave up 4 bases; unmatched junction bases: 6. This CDR3 comprises 14 residues. In DNA form, the CDR3 reads TGTGCCAGCAGCCCCGGGACAGAGAATCAGCCCCAGCATTTT. This sequence encodes CASSPGTENQPQHF.

The CDR3 loop reads CASTLGQAEIYGYTF. The CDR3, as DNA: TGTGCCAGCACCCTTGGACAGGCTGAAATCTATGGCTACACCTTC. The genes are TRBV7-9 and TRBJ1-2; 7 bases fit TRBD1. Germline V gene lookup returns CDR1 SEHNR and CDR2 FQNEAQ (reference sequence). V trimming: 7 bases; J trimming: 4 bases; junction bases outside the gene matches: 12. This CDR3 has 15 residues.